The 29 T cell receptor beta chains in this list originate from one sample, sequenced in a study of T cells expressing NK-cell markers. Using the 5' RACE reads, TCRdb records one entry per CDR3 protein without DNA. Its table lists some 440,000 distinct CDR3 sequences. The sample was blood T cells: a sorted CD56 or NKG2C T cell subset, CD4+ or CD8+ T cells, or bulk PBMC T cells (not recorded which). These receptors originate from a woman aged 45-65 years in good health.

The rearrangement uses TRBV13 and TRBJ1-5. In germline, CDR1 is PRHDT, CDR2 FYEKMQ (reference sequence). The CDR3 runs to 14 residues. The CDR3 sequence is CASSLGWVNQPQHF.

The chain links TRBV19 to TRBJ2-6; TCRdb selects TRBD2, and the lack of DNA leaves this call unchecked. The V gene's germline CDR1 is LNHDA and CDR2 SQIVND (reference sequence). The CDR3 is made up of 15 amino acids. CDR3 region: CASSRGLAGANVLTF.

V usage is TRBV5-6 and J usage is TRBJ2-3. CDR3 length equals 14 residues. Looked up from germline, CDR1 is SGHDT and CDR2 is YYEEEE. The CDR3 sequence is CASSRLRHTDTQYF.

The V gene is TRBV3-1, the J gene TRBJ2-2. CDR3 length: 17 amino acids. Per the germline V gene, CDR1 is LGHDT and CDR2 is YNNKEL (reference sequence). The CDR3: CASSQFVGGANTGELFF.

The chain recombines TRBV20-1 with TRBJ2-7; TCRdb names TRBD1, which stays unverified in the absence of DNA. The CDR3 runs to 13 residues. Germline loops: CDR1 DFQATT, CDR2 SNEGSKA (reference sequence). CDR3 region: CSARDYRGFEQYF.

The gene calls are TRBV12-3 or TRBV12-4 and TRBJ2-2; the D call from TCRdb, TRBD2, cannot be confirmed without DNA. The CDR3 is 17 residues long. CDR3 amino acids: CASSLAVRQGGAGELFF.

This chain uses TRBV15 with TRBJ2-2; with no DNA, the TCRdb D assignment of TRBD2 cannot be verified. The CDR3 covers 16 residues. CDR1 LNHNV and CDR2 YYDKDF come from the germline V gene (reference sequence). CDR3 sequence reads: CATSREASGLMGELFF.

The gene calls are TRBV28 and TRBJ2-7; TCRdb reports TRBD1, a call that lacks DNA to check it against. The CDR3 runs 17 residues. Per germline, CDR1 MDHEN and CDR2 SYDVKM. The CDR3 region is CASSSAPGGEITYEQYF.

CDR3 protein: CASGLRDPSGELFF. The chain has TRBV5-1 and TRBJ2-2; as DNA is missing, the TRBD1 call by TCRdb cannot be tested. The germline gives CDR1 SGHRS, CDR2 YFSETQ. There are 14 residues in the CDR3.

The gene calls are TRBV20-1 and TRBJ1-2. The V gene's germline CDR1 is DFQATT and CDR2 SNEGSKA (reference sequence). The CDR3 has 11 residues. This chain's CDR3 is CSVGDNYGYTF.

The rearrangement joins TRBV11-2 to TRBJ2-2; TCRdb calls TRBD2, which cannot be checked without DNA. There are 15 residues in the CDR3. Germline CDR1 SGHAT, CDR2 FQNNGV. CDR3 loop: CASNPGLASGGELFF.

This chain's CDR3 is CASSFIRGASGNTIYF. This chain connects TRBV12-3 or TRBV12-4 to TRBJ1-3; the D call of TRBD1 rests on TCRdb alone, since no DNA is present to check it. The CDR3 has 16 residues.

The rearrangement links TRBV14 to TRBJ1-5; TCRdb reports TRBD1, a call that lacks DNA to check it against. The germline CDR1 and CDR2 sequences are SGHDN and FVKESK. The CDR3 is 17 residues long. CDR3 protein: CASSHIRDRGINQPQHF.

The J gene is TRBJ2-1, the V gene TRBV25-1; TCRdb lists TRBD2, though no DNA is available to test this call. Germline V lookup: CDR1 MGHDK, CDR2 SYGVNS. CDR3 length: 14 residues. The CDR3 region is CASSGTSGMAEQFF.

The chain's CDR3 is CASSELAGVATGELFF. The chain is built from TRBV2 and TRBJ2-2; TCRdb picks TRBD2, but there is no DNA to check that call. The CDR3 runs 16 residues. CDR1 SNHLY and CDR2 FYNNEI come from the germline V gene. Using reference TRBV2 and TRBJ2-2 for the parts outside the CDR3, the full variable domain is EPEVTQTPSHQVTQMGQEVILRCVPISNHLYFYWYRQILGQKVEFLVSFYNNEISEKSEIFDDQFSVERPDGSNFTLKIRSTKLEDSAMYFCASSELAGVATGELFFGEGSRLTVL.

The chain carries TRBV11-2 and TRBJ2-7; TCRdb selects TRBD2, and the lack of DNA leaves this call unchecked. This CDR3 has 17 amino acids. From germline, CDR1 is SGHAT and CDR2 FQNNGV. The CDR3 protein is CASSLDRAVDQRYAQYF.

The chain has TRBV7-2 and TRBJ2-5; checking the TCRdb D call of TRBD1 is not possible without DNA. Germline CDR1 SGHTA, CDR2 FQGNSA. The CDR3 covers 16 residues. Here the CDR3 reads CASSLASARAQETQYF.

CDR3 sequence: CASRQLGSDTQYF. This chain uses TRBV10-2 with TRBJ2-3; TCRdb's D call of TRBD2 is untestable without DNA. The CDR3 spans 13 residues. The germline CDR1 and CDR2 sequences are WSHSY and SAAADI.

The gene calls are TRBV6-5 and TRBJ2-1; checking the TCRdb D call of TRBD1 is not possible without DNA. Germline values: CDR1 MNHEY, CDR2 SVGAGI. This CDR3 is 16 amino acids long. CDR3 residues: CASSYPRDTGSGEQFF.

The rearrangement uses TRBV12-3 or TRBV12-4 and TRBJ2-1. This CDR3 is 14 amino acids long. The CDR3 reads CASETGRSYNEQFF.

V is TRBV7-8 and J is TRBJ1-5; no DNA is available, so the TRBD1 call from TCRdb remains unchecked. The germline CDR1 and CDR2 sequences are SGHVS and FQNEAQ. The CDR3 loop spans 17 amino acids. The CDR3 loop reads CASSSTTGGLASQPQHF.

The chain joins TRBV7-9 to TRBJ2-7; TCRdb's D gene call, TRBD2, goes unchecked for lack of DNA. The germline gives CDR1 SEHNR, CDR2 FQNEAQ (reference sequence). The CDR3 has 18 residues. The CDR3 loop is CASSLWGWGNSGSYEQYF.

V gene TRBV5-4 combines with J gene TRBJ2-1. CDR3 length equals 15 residues. Germline assignment: CDR1 SGHNT and CDR2 YYREEE (reference sequence). The CDR3 sequence is CASSYSTSPYNEQFF. Drawing the rest from reference TRBV5-4 and TRBJ2-1, the complete variable domain is ETGVTQSPTHLIKTRGQQVTLRCSSQSGHNTVSWYQQALGQGPQFIFQYYREEENGRGNFPPRFSGLQFPNYSSELNVNALELDDSALYLCASSYSTSPYNEQFFGPGTRLTVL.

The rearrangement links TRBV20-1 to TRBJ2-3; the D call of TRBD1 rests on TCRdb alone, since no DNA is present to check it. CDR3 length equals 14 residues. Germline V gene data show CDR1 as DFQATT and CDR2 as SNEGSKA (reference sequence). CDR3 sequence reads: CSAGLNRATDTQYF.

This rearrangement joins TRBV24-1 to TRBJ2-7. The CDR3 is made up of 14 amino acids. Germline V gene data show CDR1 as KGHDR and CDR2 as SFDVKD. The chain's CDR3 is CATSDGRTWNEQYF.

The rearrangement links TRBV3-1 to TRBJ2-1; the TRBD2 assignment by TCRdb is unverifiable without DNA. CDR3 length equals 16 residues. The V gene's germline CDR1 is LGHDT and CDR2 YNNKEL (reference sequence). Here the CDR3 reads CASSDWGLAGVNEQFF.

The chain recombines TRBV20-1 with TRBJ2-5; TCRdb's D call of TRBD2 is untestable without DNA. This CDR3 contains 14 residues. The germline V gene has CDR1 DFQATT and CDR2 SNEGSKA (reference sequence). The CDR3 sequence: CSAPPSRGEETQYF.

This rearrangement joins TRBV11-3 to TRBJ2-1. Germline loops: CDR1 SGHNT, CDR2 YENEEA. This CDR3 has 16 amino acids. The CDR3 reads CASSLGTKSSYNEQFF.

The chain combines TRBV7-9 with TRBJ1-5; with no DNA, the TCRdb D assignment of TRBD1 cannot be verified. CDR1 SEHNR and CDR2 FQNEAQ come from the germline V gene (reference sequence). The CDR3 is 14 residues long. The CDR3 is CASSLGQEAQPQHF.